The next 5 T cell receptor beta chains were all read from a single sample in a study of radiotherapy plus CTLA-4 blockade in lung cancer. Method: immunoSEQ multiplex PCR; TCRdb's copy keeps in-frame clones and lacks some. The sample lists over 85,000 clones; about 86% were seen once. This specimen consisted of peripheral blood, obtained from a patient treated with radiotherapy plus ipilimumab. These receptors all come from a human donor with non-small cell lung cancer that progressed on radiotherapy plus ipilimumab.

V is TRBV5-6 and J is TRBJ1-4; no definite D call. Germline-derived CDR1 and CDR2 are SGHDT and YYEEEE. The CDR3 contains 16 residues. Trimming removed 0 bases at V and 12 bases at J, with 21 bases between. The CDR3, as DNA: TGTGCCAGCAGCTTGGGCGAGGGAGGGAGGCTTGCGGAACTGTTTTTT. Amino acid sequence: CASSLGEGGRLAELFF.

V gene TRBV7-9 combines with J gene TRBJ2-1; 7 bases line up with TRBD2. Germline values: CDR1 SEHNR, CDR2 FQNEAQ (reference sequence). The CDR3 covers 17 residues. V trimming: 6 bases; J trimming: 0 bases; junction bases outside the gene matches: 11. CDR3 sequence: CASSGESGRSSYNEQFF. CDR3 nucleotide sequence: TGTGCCAGCAGTGGGGAGTCCGGGAGGAGCTCCTACAATGAGCAGTTCTTC.

In its sample, this clone was seen a few times. V and J are TRBV6-6 and TRBJ2-2; D remains unclear. Germline V lookup: CDR1 MNHNY, CDR2 SVGAGI (reference sequence). Trimming cost V 5 bases and J 4 bases, with 5 bases left between them. The CDR3 contains 12 residues. The CDR3 coding sequence is TGTGCCAGCAGTACAGTCACCGGGGAGCTGTTTTTT. Residues: CASSTVTGELFF.

V gene TRBV5-1 combines with J gene TRBJ1-1, with D tentatively TRBD1 (5 bases). CDR1 is SGHRS, CDR2 YFSETQ, per germline. The ends were cut back, 4 bases at V and 5 bases at J, with 21 bases in the middle. There are 16 residues in the CDR3. The CDR3 reads CASSPMDKPGGTEAFF. CDR3 nucleotides: TGCGCCAGCAGCCCCATGGACAAGCCCGGGGGGACTGAAGCTTTCTTT.

The chain employs TRBV11-2 and TRBJ2-1; 11 bases are a match to TRBD1. Germline loops: CDR1 SGHAT, CDR2 FQNNGV. The V and J ends lost 4 bases and 0 bases, in that order; junction bases with no gene match: 2. The CDR3 runs 16 residues. DNA for the CDR3: TGTGCCAGCAGCTGGGGGACAGGGGGCTCCTACAATGAGCAGTTCTTC. Amino acid sequence: CASSWGTGGSYNEQFF.